This T cell receptor (beta chain) was captured by sequencing in a study of blood T cell repertoires in COVID-19. The CDR3 is 15 residues long. Losses at the gene ends were 2 bases for V and 4 bases for J; bases not matched to a gene: 7. Germline V gives CDR1 MGHRA, CDR2 YSYEKL. Assay used: immunoSEQ multiplex PCR; TCRdb lists only in-frame clones, some missing. In the table there are 60,000 or so clones, 80% to 90% of which are singletons. The sample comprised peripheral blood. This sequence was found in a man in his fifties or sixties with acute or convalescent COVID-19. This chain uses TRBV4-1 with TRBJ2-7; 8 bases are shared with TRBD1. The CDR3 region has the DNA TGCGCCAGCAGCCAATTTACAGGGGGTAGGTACGAGCAGTACTTC. Its translation: CASSQFTGGRYEQYF.